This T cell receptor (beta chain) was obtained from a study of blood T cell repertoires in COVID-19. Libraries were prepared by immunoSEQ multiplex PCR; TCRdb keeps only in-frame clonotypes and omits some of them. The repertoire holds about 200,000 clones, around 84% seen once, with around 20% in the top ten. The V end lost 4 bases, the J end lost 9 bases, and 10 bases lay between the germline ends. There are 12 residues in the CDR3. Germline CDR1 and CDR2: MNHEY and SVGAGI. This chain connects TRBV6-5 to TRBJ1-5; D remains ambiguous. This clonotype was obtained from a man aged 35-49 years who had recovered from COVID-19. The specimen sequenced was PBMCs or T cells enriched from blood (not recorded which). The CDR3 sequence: CASSLIGGPQHF. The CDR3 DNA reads TGTGCCAGCAGTTTGATTGGAGGGCCCCAGCATTTT.